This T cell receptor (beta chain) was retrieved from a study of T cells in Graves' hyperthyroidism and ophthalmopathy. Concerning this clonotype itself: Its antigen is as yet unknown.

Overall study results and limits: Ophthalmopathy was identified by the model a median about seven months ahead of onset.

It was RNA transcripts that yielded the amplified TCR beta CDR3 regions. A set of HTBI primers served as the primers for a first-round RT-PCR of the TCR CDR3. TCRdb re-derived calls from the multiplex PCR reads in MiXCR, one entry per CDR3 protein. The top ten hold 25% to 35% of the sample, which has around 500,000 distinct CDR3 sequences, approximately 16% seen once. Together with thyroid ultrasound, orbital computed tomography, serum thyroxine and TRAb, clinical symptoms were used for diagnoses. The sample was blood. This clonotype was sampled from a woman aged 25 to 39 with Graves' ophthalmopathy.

The CDR3 DNA reads as TGCAGTGCTAGATTAAGGGGTGAGCAGTTCTTC. Translating it yields CSARLRGEQFF. The genes are TRBV20-1 and TRBJ2-1; D perhaps matches TRBD1 (5 bases). The CDR3 loop spans 11 amino acids. CDR1 and CDR2 (germline): DFQATT, SNEGSKA (reference sequence). Trimming took 2 bases from V and 9 from J, leaving 8 bases between them.